This entry concerns a single T cell receptor beta chain. Its antigen is still unknown. These data are taken from a study of cytomegalovirus exposure and HLA in healthy donors. The trim removed 4 bases at V and 3 bases at J, leaving 7 bases unmatched. The CDR3 has 14 amino acids. Germline values: CDR1 SGHNT, CDR2 YYREEE (reference sequence). PCR amplification relied on 60 Vbeta primers (plus 13 Jbeta primers). Sequencing used immunoSEQ multiplex PCR; TCRdb keeps in-frame clones, though not all of them. The sample has hundreds of thousands of clones; over 65% are singletons. Regarding the study as a whole: It was reported that the classifier diagnosed cytomegalovirus status with high specificity and sensitivity in both the original and validation cohorts. HLA alleles showed associations with approximately 15,000 TCR beta sequences in a later analysis, at a 0.05 false discovery rate. In vitro data verified three CMV-associated chains as specific for CMV antigens. Roughly even sequencing depth across donors was the assumption behind the presence/absence analyses.

The J gene is TRBJ2-7, the V gene TRBV5-4; 7 nucleotides agree with TRBD1. The specimen was PBMCs. This TCR was recovered from a woman in her sixties in good health and CMV-seropositive. As DNA, the CDR3 is TGTGCCAGCAGCAAGGGACAGAGAAGCTACGAGCAGTACTTC. Translating it yields CASSKGQRSYEQYF.